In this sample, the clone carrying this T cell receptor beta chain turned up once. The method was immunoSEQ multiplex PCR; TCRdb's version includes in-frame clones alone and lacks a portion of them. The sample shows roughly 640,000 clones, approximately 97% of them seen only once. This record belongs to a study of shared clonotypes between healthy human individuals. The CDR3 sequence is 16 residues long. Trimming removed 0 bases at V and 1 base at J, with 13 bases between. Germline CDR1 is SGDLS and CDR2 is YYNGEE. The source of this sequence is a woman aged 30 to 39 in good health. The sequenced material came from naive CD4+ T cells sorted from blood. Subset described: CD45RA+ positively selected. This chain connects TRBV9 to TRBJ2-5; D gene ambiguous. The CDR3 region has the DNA TGTGCCAGCAGCGTAGCCCTCCAGGCAACCCAAGAGACCCAGTACTTC. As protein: CASSVALQATQETQYF.